Below, 32 T cell receptor beta chains from the same sample are listed, as sequenced in a study of T-cell reconstitution after alpha-beta-depleted transplantation in children. Preparing the TCRbeta library involved the use of unique molecular identifiers. Each CDR3 protein is one row after TCRdb ran MiXCR on the PCR reads. The table lists fewer than 200,000 distinct CDR3 sequences, around 7% of them singletons. Sequenced material: PBMCs from the stem cell graft donor, taken from the stem cell graft. Receptors originate from a human donor who donated a stem cell graft to a child with Wiskott-Aldrich syndrome.

This clonotype was counted only a few times. The V and J genes are TRBV5-1 and TRBJ2-2; 10 nucleotides line up with TRBD2. Per the germline V gene, CDR1 is SGHRS and CDR2 is YFSETQ. The CDR3 extends over 16 amino acids. V dropped 4 bases and J dropped 3; count of bases not matched to a gene: 6. This chain's CDR3 is CASSDPAGGHTGELFF. The CDR3 region has the DNA TGCGCCAGCAGCGACCCAGCGGGGGGGCACACCGGGGAGCTGTTTTTT. Complete variable domain (other parts from reference TRBV5-1 and TRBJ2-2): KAGVTQTPRYLIKTRGQQVTLSCSPISGHRSVSWYQQTPGQGLQFLFEYFSETQRNKGNFPGRFSGRQFSNSRSEMNVSTLELGDSALYLCASSDPAGGHTGELFFGEGSRLTVL.

At least ten counts were recorded for this clonotype. This sequence joins TRBV5-1 and TRBJ2-3; 8 bases match TRBD2. CDR3 length equals 16 residues. CDR1 is SGHRS and CDR2 is YFSETQ in the germline V gene. V lost 4 bases and J lost 4; bases outside the gene matches: 11. CDR3 nucleotide sequence: TGCGCCAGCAGCCCGATCACCTGGACTAGCCCAGATACGCAGTATTTT. Translation gives CASSPITWTSPDTQYF.

The genes are TRBV16 and TRBJ1-1; D uncertain. The length of the CDR3 is 16 residues. The germline gives CDR1 KGHSY, CDR2 FQNENV. V was pared by 2 bases and J by 0 bases, with 13 bases between. CDR3 in DNA: TGTGCCAGCAGCCAAGATCGGGTGGGAGTGAACACTGAAGCTTTCTTT. This codes for CASSQDRVGVNTEAFF.

This clonotype has ten or more counts. The V and J genes are TRBV12-3 or TRBV12-4 and TRBJ2-7; TRBD1 agrees at 8 bases. This CDR3 region has 16 residues. Trimming at V came to 4 bases and at J to 6 bases, leaving 14 bases not matched to a gene. Here the CDR3 DNA reads TGTGCCAGCAGTTCCCAGGGGGCGCTTGGGTATAGCGAGCAGTACTTC. Protein: CASSSQGALGYSEQYF.

V usage is TRBV20-1 and J usage is TRBJ1-5; D not certain. The CDR3 covers 16 residues. The germline V gene has CDR1 DFQATT and CDR2 SNEGSKA (reference sequence). V lost 3 bases to trimming and J lost 1 base, with 16 bases between them. CDR3 bases: TGCAGTGCTAGTTGGCAGCGTACGGGGAGCAATCAGCCCCAGCATTTT. Amino acids: CSASWQRTGSNQPQHF.

This clonotype has just a few counts. The V gene is TRBV4-3, the J gene TRBJ2-1, with 10 positions matching TRBD2. The germline V gene has CDR1 LGHNA and CDR2 YSLEER. The V gene end was trimmed by 0 bases and the J gene end by 4 bases; junction bases not matched to a gene: 6. The CDR3 has 17 residues. As DNA, the CDR3 is TGCGCCAGCAGCCAAGATCGAGCGGGAGGGCCGTACAATGAGCAGTTCTTC. Protein sequence: CASSQDRAGGPYNEQFF.

There are many counts of this clonotype. The genes are TRBV12-3 or TRBV12-4 and TRBJ1-4; 7 bases map to TRBD1. V gave up 10 bases and J gave up 7 bases; unmatched junction bases: 6. There are 12 residues in the CDR3. The CDR3 is CATGTAPEKLFF. The CDR3 nucleotides read TGTGCCACTGGGACAGCTCCTGAAAAACTGTTTTTT.

This clonotype was counted ten times or more. The chain is built from TRBV5-1 and TRBJ1-1; perhaps TRBD1 as D (6 bases). Germline CDR1 and CDR2: SGHRS and YFSETQ. The CDR3 is made up of 15 amino acids. V was cut by 4 bases and J by 1 base, with 14 bases left in between. CDR3 protein: CASSLSAGENTEAFF. In DNA, the CDR3 is TGCGCCAGCAGCCTCTCGGCAGGGGAGAACACTGAAGCTTTCTTT.

This clonotype occurred many times. The chain links TRBV5-1 to TRBJ2-1; TRBD1 might be the D (5 bases). The CDR3 runs 15 residues. V gave up 4 bases and J gave up 1 base, with 12 bases separating them. Germline CDR1 SGHRS, CDR2 YFSETQ. The CDR3 protein is CASSGQGISYNEQFF. The DNA of the CDR3 is TGCGCCAGCAGCGGGCAGGGTATATCCTACAATGAGCAGTTCTTC. Variable domain in full (rest from reference TRBV5-1 and TRBJ2-1): KAGVTQTPRYLIKTRGQQVTLSCSPISGHRSVSWYQQTPGQGLQFLFEYFSETQRNKGNFPGRFSGRQFSNSRSEMNVSTLELGDSALYLCASSGQGISYNEQFFGPGTRLTVL.

The chain employs TRBV6-5 and TRBJ1-3; no clear D gene. Trimming removed 0 bases from V and 2 bases from J, with 11 bases in between. Germline CDR1 and CDR2: MNHEY and SVGAGI. The CDR3 length is 16 residues. This chain's CDR3 is CASSYSSGPAGNTIYF. The CDR3, as DNA: TGTGCCAGCAGTTACTCGTCAGGCCCGGCTGGAAACACCATATATTTT.

This clonotype came up many times. The chain carries TRBV14 and TRBJ1-4; unclear D gene. The germline V gene has CDR1 SGHDN and CDR2 FVKESK. The CDR3 sequence is 11 residues long. The V and J ends lost 2 bases and 8 bases respectively, with 3 bases between them. CDR3: CASSQREKLFF. DNA for the CDR3: TGTGCCAGCAGCCAAAGGGAAAAACTGTTTTTT. Combining the CDR3 with reference TRBV14 and TRBJ1-4 gives the whole variable domain EAGVTQFPSHSVIEKGQTVTLRCDPISGHDNLYWYRRVMGKEIKFLLHFVKESKQDESGMPNNRFLAERTGGTYSTLKVQPAELEDSGVYFCASSQREKLFFGSGTQLSVL.

Concerning this clonotype itself: At one end the junction does not follow the germline gene, possibly because of a read error. The chain is built from TRBV20-1 and TRBJ2-7; no clear D. The CDR3 has 13 amino acids. Germline V gene sequence: CDR1 DFQATT, CDR2 SNEGSKA (reference sequence). CDR3 in DNA: TGCAGTGCTCTTGACACATCGTCCTACAAGCAGTACTTC. As protein: CSALDTSSYKQYF.

There are many counts of this clonotype. The chain has TRBV13 and TRBJ1-1, with D possibly being TRBD1 (5 bases). Trimming pared 1 base from V and 10 bases from J, leaving 7 bases between. Germline CDR1 is PRHDT and CDR2 is FYEKMQ (reference sequence). The length of the CDR3 is 11 residues. The CDR3 DNA is TGTGCCAGCAGCTTAGCAAGGGGAGCTTTCTTT. This translates into CASSLARGAFF.

At least ten counts were recorded for this clonotype. The J gene is TRBJ2-1, the V gene TRBV10-3, with D perhaps TRBD1 (6 bases). The germline CDR1 and CDR2 sequences are ENHRY and SYGVKD. V was clipped by 5 bases and J by 3 bases, with 11 bases between them. The CDR3 covers 14 residues. The CDR3, as DNA: TGTGCCATCAGTTCCGGGACACACTACAATGAGCAGTTCTTC. Its protein is CAISSGTHYNEQFF.

This clonotype was detected ten times or more. This chain uses TRBV12-3 or TRBV12-4 with TRBJ1-1; no reliable D call. The ends were cut back, 7 bases at V and 5 bases at J, with 14 bases in the middle. This CDR3 contains 13 residues. The CDR3 loop reads CASTKSGRTEAFF. The DNA of the CDR3 is TGTGCCAGCACCAAATCAGGTAGAACTGAAGCTTTCTTT.

This clonotype appeared many times. This chain connects TRBV5-1 to TRBJ2-7; 7 nucleotides line up with TRBD1. V lost 5 bases and J lost 2; bases outside the gene matches: 7. Per the germline V gene, CDR1 is SGHRS and CDR2 is YFSETQ. The CDR3 has 14 residues. The DNA of the CDR3 is TGCGCCAGCAGTAAAAGACAGGGAACCTACGAGCAGTACTTC. Translated: CASSKRQGTYEQYF.

This clonotype has at least ten counts. CDR3 sequence: CASSSNLGRTGELFF. The CDR3 DNA is TGTGCCAGCAGTTCTAATCTTGGGCGTACCGGGGAGCTGTTTTTT. This sequence joins TRBV27 and TRBJ2-2; D gene ambiguous. V lost 4 bases to trimming and J lost 5 bases, with 14 bases between them. Germline V CDR1 and CDR2: MNHEY, SMNVEV (reference sequence). CDR3 length: 15 residues.

This clonotype was seen at least ten times. The rearrangement joins TRBV20-1 to TRBJ1-1; TRBD1 matches at 7 bases. The germline V gene has CDR1 DFQATT and CDR2 SNEGSKA (reference sequence). The CDR3 length is 15 residues. V shed 6 bases and J 2 bases; nucleotides not matched to a gene: 12. This CDR3 reads CSAGILGQSNTEAFF. The CDR3 DNA reads TGCAGTGCGGGGATACTGGGACAGTCAAACACTGAAGCTTTCTTT.

Ten or more counts support this clonotype. The rearrangement joins TRBV29-1 to TRBJ2-2, with 10 bases identical to TRBD2. Germline V gene data show CDR1 as SQVTM and CDR2 as ANQGSEA. The CDR3 is made up of 15 amino acids. CDR3 in DNA: TGCGCCCAGGGTAGCGGGAGGCCCGGGACCGGGGAGCTGTTTTTT. Protein product: CAQGSGRPGTGELFF.

This clonotype turned up a few times. The rearrangement joins TRBV5-1 to TRBJ2-3; possibly TRBD1 or TRBD2 for D (5 bases each). Germline V gives CDR1 SGHRS, CDR2 YFSETQ. Trimming removed 0 bases at V and 0 bases at J, with 11 bases between. The CDR3 runs to 16 residues. CDR3 nucleotide sequence: TGCGCCAGCAGCTTGGGGGACCAAACTAGCACAGATACGCAGTATTTT. It translates to CASSLGDQTSTDTQYF.

This clonotype was counted only a few times. The chain carries TRBV2 and TRBJ2-1, with a weak D call TRBD2 (5 bases). Germline values: CDR1 SNHLY, CDR2 FYNNEI. This CDR3 comprises 15 residues. Trimming cost V 1 base and J 7 bases, with 14 bases left between them. CDR3 DNA: TGTGCCAGCAGTGAAGTAATATTTAGGGAGAATGAGCAGTTCTTC. This codes for CASSEVIFRENEQFF.

This clonotype was observed once. The rearrangement joins TRBV15 to TRBJ2-3; D not certain. V gave up 0 bases and J gave up 6 bases, with 7 bases separating them. The CDR3 loop spans 13 amino acids. The germline V gene encodes CDR1 LNHNV and CDR2 YYDKDF (reference sequence). The CDR3: CATSRDLSDTQYF. The DNA of the CDR3 is TGTGCCACCAGCAGAGATCTATCCGATACGCAGTATTTT.

This clonotype was observed many times. The rearrangement joins TRBV20-1 to TRBJ1-1; D perhaps matches TRBD1 (6 bases). CDR1 and CDR2 from the germline V gene are DFQATT and SNEGSKA (reference sequence). The CDR3 length is 15 residues. V lost 0 bases and J lost 3, with 14 bases in between. The CDR3 DNA is TGCAGTGCTAGAGAGCACAGGGTTGTGGACACTGAAGCTTTCTTT. This translates into CSAREHRVVDTEAFF.

This clonotype was counted many times. The chain uses TRBV30 and TRBJ2-2; 7 bases are a match to TRBD1. The J segment lost 0 bases and the V segment lost 2 bases, leaving 3 bases of the junction unmatched. Germline V CDR1 and CDR2: GTSNPN, SVGIG (reference sequence). The CDR3 runs to 15 residues. The CDR3 loop reads CAWSIGQANTGELFF. The CDR3 DNA follows: TGTGCCTGGAGTATAGGACAGGCGAACACCGGGGAGCTGTTTTTT. Full variable domain (missing parts from reference TRBV30 and TRBJ2-2): SQTIHQWPATLVQPVGSPLSLECTVEGTSNPNLYWYRQAAGRGLQLLFYSVGIGQISSEVPQNLSASRPQDRQFILSSKKLLLSDSGFYLCAWSIGQANTGELFFGEGSRLTVL.

This clonotype showed up just a few times. The chain employs TRBV4-1 and TRBJ2-1; 8 nucleotides agree with TRBD2. V trimming: 1 base; J trimming: 3 bases; junction bases outside the gene matches: 8. CDR3 length equals 17 residues. Germline values: CDR1 MGHRA, CDR2 YSYEKL. The CDR3 loop reads CASSQVGDSGVYNEQFF. CDR3 sequence (DNA): TGCGCCAGCAGCCAAGTGGGGGATAGCGGGGTCTACAATGAGCAGTTCTTC.

The V gene is TRBV3-1, the J gene TRBJ2-1; no reliable D call. Germline V CDR1 and CDR2: LGHDT, YNNKEL (reference sequence). Trimming cost V 2 bases and J 6 bases, with 8 bases left between them. The CDR3 consists of 13 residues. Here the CDR3 DNA reads TGTGCCAGCAGCCAAAATGTCGGCAATGAGCAGTTCTTC. Encoded protein: CASSQNVGNEQFF.

This clonotype was picked up many times. The chain combines TRBV21-1 with TRBJ1-1; TRBD1 is the table's D call and was not checked against the DNA. TRBV21-1 is recorded as a pseudogene. CDR3 length: 16 residues. In DNA form, the CDR3 reads TGTGCCAGCCCCAGGGGAAGACAGGGCATGAACACTGAAGCTTTCTTT. This encodes CASPRGRQGMNTEAFF.

This clonotype was detected ten times or more. This chain joins TRBV29-1 and TRBJ2-1; weak D call: TRBD1 (5 bases). Germline CDR1 and CDR2: SQVTM and ANQGSEA. Deletions cut 3 bases from V and 4 bases from J, with 10 bases between. This CDR3 region has 13 residues. The CDR3, as DNA: TGCAGCGTTGACCAGGGTTGGTACAATGAGCAGTTCTTC. This translates into CSVDQGWYNEQFF.

This clonotype was counted at least ten times. V usage is TRBV12-3 or TRBV12-4 and J usage is TRBJ1-2; the match to TRBD1 covers 8 bases. The J segment lost 5 bases and the V segment lost 5 bases, leaving 10 bases of the junction unmatched. This CDR3 comprises 15 residues. The CDR3 loop reads CASSPPRTGNYGYTF. Written as DNA, the CDR3 is TGTGCCAGCAGTCCACCTCGGACAGGGAATTATGGCTACACCTTC.

This clonotype was picked up many times. This CDR3 reads CAILGLTSGANVLTF. The CDR3 DNA reads TGTGCCATCCTGGGTCTGACTTCTGGGGCCAACGTCCTGACTTTC. The genes are TRBV10-3 and TRBJ2-6; D not certain. Trimming took 8 bases from V and 1 from J, leaving 12 bases between them. Germline V gene sequence: CDR1 ENHRY, CDR2 SYGVKD. The CDR3 spans 15 residues.

This clonotype has at least ten counts. The V call is TRBV7-2, the J call TRBJ2-3, with D possibly being TRBD1 (5 bases). The length of the CDR3 is 16 residues. Trimming left V 5 bases short and J 0 bases short, with 15 bases between. Germline V gene lookup returns CDR1 SGHTA and CDR2 FQGNSA. Written as DNA, the CDR3 is TGTGCCAGCAGCGCTCGACAGATATCTAGCACAGATACGCAGTATTTT. It translates to CASSARQISSTDTQYF.

As to this clonotype: At one of its ends the junction is not consistent with the germline gene, which may arise from a read error. V gene TRBV20-1 combines with J gene TRBJ2-7; either TRBD1 or TRBD2 may fit D (6 bases each). In germline, CDR1 is DFQATT, CDR2 SNEGSKA (reference sequence). CDR3 length: 15 residues. The CDR3 loop is CSARERGTLARERYF. CDR3 nucleotides: TGCAGTGCTAGAGAACGGGGGACACTCGCACGCGAGCGGTACTTC.